The sequence of this T cell receptor (beta chain) was determined in a study of Graves' ophthalmopathy and Graves' hyperthyroidism. Background on the study: Peripheral blood samples were taken at initial diagnosis, before any treatment.

Regarding this clonotype: Its specificity is not known.

CDR3 length: 17 residues. Germline CDR1 and CDR2: LNHDA and SQIVND (reference sequence). V dropped 1 base and J dropped 2 bases, with 14 bases sitting between them. RNA transcripts were the source from which TCR beta CDR3 regions were amplified. Investigators did first-round RT-PCR with HTBI primers, then second-round multiplex PCR. TCRdb passed the multiplex PCR reads through MiXCR, listing each CDR3 protein once. Among fewer than 600,000 distinct CDR3 sequences listed, around 14% were seen once. Donors with ophthalmopathy: moderate-to-severe activity, CAS ≥3, NOSPECS ≥4, duration under 3 months. Each diagnosis was determined on the basis of clinical symptoms, serum thyroxine, TRAb, thyroid ultrasound and orbital computed tomography. Whole-study results and caveats: Sensitivity of 55% to 71% and specificity of 72% to 80% were achieved by the model that predicted ophthalmopathy progression.

The receptor's source is a woman aged 30 to 39 with Graves' ophthalmopathy. V and J are TRBV19 and TRBJ2-2, with D possibly matching TRBD2 (6 bases). The source material was blood. The CDR3 bases are TGTGCCAGTAGTATAGGGGGGACTCGCAAAAACACCGGGGAGCTGTTTTTT. Translating gives CASSIGGTRKNTGELFF. Looking up the rest from reference TRBV19 and TRBJ2-2 gives the full variable domain: DGGITQSPKYLFRKEGQNVTLSCEQNLNHDAMYWYRQDPGQGLRLIYYSQIVNDFQKGDIAEGYSVSREKKESFPLTVTSAQKNPTAFYLCASSIGGTRKNTGELFFGEGSRLTVL.